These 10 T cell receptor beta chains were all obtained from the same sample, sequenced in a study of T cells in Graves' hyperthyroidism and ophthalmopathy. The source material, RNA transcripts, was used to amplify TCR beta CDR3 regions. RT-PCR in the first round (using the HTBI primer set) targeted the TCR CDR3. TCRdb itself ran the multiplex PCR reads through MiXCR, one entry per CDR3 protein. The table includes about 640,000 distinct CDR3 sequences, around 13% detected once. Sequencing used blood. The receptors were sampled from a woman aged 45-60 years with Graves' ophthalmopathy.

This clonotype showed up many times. The CDR3 DNA sequence: TGTGCCAGCAGTTTATTCCCCTCCTACGAGCAGTACTTC. Its translation is CASSLFPSYEQYF. The chain recombines TRBV28 with TRBJ2-7; D not resolved. CDR3 length: 13 amino acids. V dropped 1 base and J dropped 0 bases, with 4 bases sitting between them. Germline assignment: CDR1 MDHEN and CDR2 SYDVKM.

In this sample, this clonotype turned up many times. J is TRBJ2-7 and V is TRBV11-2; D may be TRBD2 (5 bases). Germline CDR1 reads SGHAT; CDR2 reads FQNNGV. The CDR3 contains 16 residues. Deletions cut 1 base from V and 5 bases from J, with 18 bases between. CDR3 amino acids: CASSLVPNPLGHEQYF. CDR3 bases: TGTGCCAGCAGCTTAGTCCCCAACCCACTAGGCCACGAGCAGTACTTC.

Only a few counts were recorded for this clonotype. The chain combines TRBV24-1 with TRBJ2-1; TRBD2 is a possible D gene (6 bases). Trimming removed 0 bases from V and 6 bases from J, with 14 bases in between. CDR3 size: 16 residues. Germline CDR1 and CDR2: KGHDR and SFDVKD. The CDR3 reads CATSDLGYGAGNEQFF. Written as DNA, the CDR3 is TGTGCCACCAGTGATTTGGGGTACGGAGCGGGCAATGAGCAGTTCTTC.

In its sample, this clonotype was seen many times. In DNA form, the CDR3 reads TGTGCCAGCAGCTCGAGGAGTGGGCACACTGAAGCTTTCTTT. Its translation is CASSSRSGHTEAFF. The V and J genes are TRBV11-1 and TRBJ1-1; D remains ambiguous. CDR1 is SGHAT and CDR2 is FQDESV in the germline V gene (reference sequence). Trimming pared 4 bases from V and 3 bases from J, leaving 12 bases between. The CDR3 runs to 14 residues.

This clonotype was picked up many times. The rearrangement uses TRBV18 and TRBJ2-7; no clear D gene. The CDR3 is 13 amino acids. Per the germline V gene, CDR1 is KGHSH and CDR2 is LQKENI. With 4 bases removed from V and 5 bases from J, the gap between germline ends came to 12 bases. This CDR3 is CASSRGLDHEQYF. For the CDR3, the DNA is TGTGCCAGCTCACGGGGTTTGGACCACGAGCAGTACTTC.

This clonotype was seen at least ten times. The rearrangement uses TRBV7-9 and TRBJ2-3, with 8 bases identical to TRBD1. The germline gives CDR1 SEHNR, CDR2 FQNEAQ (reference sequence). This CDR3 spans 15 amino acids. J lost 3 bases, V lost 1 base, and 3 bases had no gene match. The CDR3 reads CASSLVRQGTDTQYF. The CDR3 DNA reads TGTGCCAGCAGCTTAGTTCGACAGGGGACAGATACGCAGTATTTT.

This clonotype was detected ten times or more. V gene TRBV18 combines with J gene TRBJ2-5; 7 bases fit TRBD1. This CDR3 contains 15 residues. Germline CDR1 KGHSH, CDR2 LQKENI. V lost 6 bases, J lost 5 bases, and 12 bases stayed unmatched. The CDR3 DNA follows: TGTGCCAGCTCGCAAGGACAGGCCGGGGCGGAGACCCAGTACTTC. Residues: CASSQGQAGAETQYF.

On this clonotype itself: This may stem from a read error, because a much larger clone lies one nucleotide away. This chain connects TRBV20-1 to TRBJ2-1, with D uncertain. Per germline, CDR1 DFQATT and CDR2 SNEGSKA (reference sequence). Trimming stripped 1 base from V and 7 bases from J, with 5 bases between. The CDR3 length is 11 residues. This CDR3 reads CSARGVNEQFF. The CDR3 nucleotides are TGCAGTGCTAGAGGGGTAAATGAGCAGTTCTTC.

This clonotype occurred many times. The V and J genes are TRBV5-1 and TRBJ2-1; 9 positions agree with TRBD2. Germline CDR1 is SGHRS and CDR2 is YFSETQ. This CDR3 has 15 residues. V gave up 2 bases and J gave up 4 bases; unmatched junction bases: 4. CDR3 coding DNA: TGCGCCAGCAGCTTCCTAGCGGGACCTTACAATGAGCAGTTCTTC. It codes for CASSFLAGPYNEQFF.

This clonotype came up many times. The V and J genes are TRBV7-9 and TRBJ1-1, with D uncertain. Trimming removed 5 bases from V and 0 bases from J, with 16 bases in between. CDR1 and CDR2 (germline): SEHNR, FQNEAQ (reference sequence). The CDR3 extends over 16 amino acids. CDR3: CASSHISNSLNTEAFF. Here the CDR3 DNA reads TGTGCCAGCAGCCATATTTCGAACAGTTTGAACACTGAAGCTTTCTTT.